Listed below are T cell receptor beta chains from one sample, sequenced in a study of T cells after yellow fever vaccination. MiXCR was run by TCRdb on the 5' RACE reads, yielding one entry per CDR3 protein. The profile shows 620,000 or so distinct CDR3 sequences, around an eighth of them singletons. The input for sequencing was PBMCs, taken on the day of the yellow fever booster vaccination. Every receptor here comes from a man younger than 45 who received the YFV17D yellow fever vaccine. CDR3s include the opening cysteine and the closing phenylalanine or tryptophan. D genes are given only for firm matches. Clone sizes are given selectively: once, few, many, or a class where the clone is expanded.

V gene	D gene	clone size	J gene	CDR3 DNA	CDR3 protein
TRBV20-1	NA	many	TRBJ2-3	TGCAGTGCTTACCGGGATCTGGGTACAGATACGCAGTATTTT	CSAYRDLGTDTQYF
TRBV25-1	NA	NA	TRBJ2-7	TGTGCCAGCAGTGAATCGGGGACTGTAAGCGACGAGCAGTACTTC	CASSESGTVSDEQYF
TRBV5-1	TRBD2	few	TRBJ2-5	TGCGCCAGCAGCGCCACTAGCGGGAGTTCTTCAGAGACCCAGTACTTC	CASSATSGSSSETQYF
TRBV11-2	TRBD2	few	TRBJ2-7	TGTGCCAGCAGCCCAGGGACTAGCGGGAGGTTACCCTACGAGCAGTACTTC	CASSPGTSGRLPYEQYF
TRBV7-6	TRBD2	few	TRBJ2-7	TGTGCCAGCAGCCCCGGGACTAGCGGGGCGACCTACGAGCAGTACTTC	CASSPGTSGATYEQYF
TRBV9	TRBD2	NA	TRBJ2-7	TGTGCCAGCAGCGTAAGCGGGAGGACCTACGAGCAGTACTTC	CASSVSGRTYEQYF
TRBV6-2/TRBV6-3	TRBD2	NA	TRBJ2-3	TGTGCCAGCAAGCGTGCGGGAGCGAGCACAGATACGCAGTATTTT	CASKRAGASTDTQYF
TRBV15	TRBD1	NA	TRBJ2-7	TGTGCCACCAGCAGAGATGTGGGACAGCTCTACTCTCGCGGGCAGTACTTC	CATSRDVGQLYSRGQYF
TRBV20-1	NA	NA	TRBJ2-2	TGCAGTGCCCCCGGACAGCGGCGCACCGGGGAGCTGTTTTTT	CSAPGQRRTGELFF
TRBV7-2	TRBD1	NA	TRBJ1-5	TGTGCCAGCAGCTTAAGGACAGGGATTGAAGAGCCCCAGCATTTT	CASSLRTGIEEPQHF
TRBV7-2	TRBD2	few	TRBJ2-7	TGTGCCAGCAGCGTCTCTAGCGGTACAACCTACGAGCAGTACTTC	CASSVSSGTTYEQYF
TRBV12-3/TRBV12-4	TRBD2	NA	TRBJ2-1	TGTGCCAGCAGGGGGACTAGCGGGATCCACAATGAGCAGTTCTTC	CASRGTSGIHNEQFF
TRBV20-1	NA	NA	TRBJ2-3	TGCAGTGCTAGAGATTGGGGAGATACGCAGTATTTT	CSARDWGDTQYF
TRBV7-6	NA	NA	TRBJ2-7	TGTGCCAGCAGCTTAAGGTCCGCCTACGAGCAGTACTTC	CASSLRSAYEQYF
TRBV20-1	TRBD1	NA	TRBJ1-5	TGCAGTGCTCCGGACAGGACTATGGTTCAGCCCCAGCATTTT	CSAPDRTMVQPQHF
TRBV28	NA	few	TRBJ2-7	TGTGCCAGCATCATAATTGGTCGAGGAGGAACCTACGAGCAGTACTTC	CASIIIGRGGTYEQYF
TRBV19	NA	few	TRBJ2-2	TGTGCCTCCCAGGGGACCAACACCGGGGAGCTGTTTTTT	CASQGTNTGELFF
TRBV18	NA	many	TRBJ2-3	TGTGCCAGCTCTCCCACCCGGACAGATACGCAGTATTTT	CASSPTRTDTQYF
TRBV6-2/TRBV6-3	TRBD2	few	TRBJ2-2	TGTGCCAGCAGTTACGCCCGGGGGCTAGCGGGAGAATCCACCGGGGAGCTGTTTTTT	CASSYARGLAGESTGELFF
TRBV20-1	TRBD2	NA	TRBJ2-3	TGCAGTGCCACGACTAGCGGGAGCTCAGATACGCAGTATTTT	CSATTSGSSDTQYF
TRBV20-1	TRBD2	few	TRBJ2-7	TGCAGTGCCCAGCGGGAGGGCCTTTACGAGCAGTACTTC	CSAQREGLYEQYF
TRBV12-3/TRBV12-4	NA	NA	TRBJ2-2	TGTGCCAGCAGTTTAGGGGCAGACCCCGGGGAGCTGTTTTTT	CASSLGADPGELFF
TRBV5-1	TRBD1	few	TRBJ2-7	TGCGCCAGCAGCTTGGCCGTGACAGGGGAAATCCACGAGCAGTACTTC	CASSLAVTGEIHEQYF
TRBV2	NA	NA	TRBJ2-7	TGTGCCACACAAAGGGGACTCTACGAGCAGTACTTC	CATQRGLYEQYF
TRBV28	TRBD1	NA	TRBJ2-7	TGTGCCAGCAGCCGTAGAACAGGGGGCTACGAGCAGTACTTC	CASSRRTGGYEQYF
TRBV12-3/TRBV12-4	TRBD1	NA	TRBJ1-6	TGTGCCAGCAGTTTAGCGGGACAGGGAATTCAACCCCTCCACTTT	CASSLAGQGIQPLHF
TRBV19	NA	NA	TRBJ2-2	TGTGCCAGTAAGGGCAGGGGCTTTTCGAACACCGGGGAGCTGTTTTTT	CASKGRGFSNTGELFF
TRBV7-9	NA	many	TRBJ2-3	TGTGCCAGCAGCTCGAGCGAGACCGCCCAGTATTTT	CASSSSETAQYF